The 9 T cell receptor beta chains listed next were all sequenced from one sample in a study of T cell responses to AZD1222 COVID-19 vaccine. Profiling relied on immunoSEQ multiplex PCR, and the TCRdb table lists in-frame clones only, not all of them. Among some 200,000 clones, more than 70% were seen once, and the ten largest hold 25% to 30%. Material: peripheral blood, obtained 28 days after the second AZD1222 dose. The receptors here all came from an adult who received the AZD1222 COVID-19 vaccine.

V gene TRBV28 combines with J gene TRBJ2-7; D tentatively fits TRBD1 or TRBD2 (7 bases each). Trimming cost V 8 bases and J 3 bases, with 14 bases left between them. The CDR3 extends over 13 amino acids. CDR1 MDHEN and CDR2 SYDVKM come from the germline V gene. The CDR3 sequence: CASCQGGGYEQYF. CDR3 nucleotide sequence: TGTGCCAGCTGTCAGGGGGGGGGCTACGAGCAGTACTTC.

This chain's CDR3 is CATRDLANTGELFF. CDR3 coding DNA: TGTGCCACCCGGGACCTGGCGAACACCGGGGAGCTGTTTTTT. The chain couples TRBV10-3 to TRBJ2-2; D tentatively reads TRBD1 or TRBD2 (5 bases each). Trimming cost V 10 bases and J 0 bases, with 12 bases left between them. CDR3 length equals 14 residues. Germline V gives CDR1 ENHRY, CDR2 SYGVKD.

This chain connects TRBV11-2 to TRBJ1-1, with 11 bases fitting TRBD1. In germline, CDR1 is SGHAT, CDR2 FQNNGV. Trimming took 5 bases from V and 5 from J; bases not matched to a gene: 7. This CDR3 comprises 15 residues. CDR3: CASSPPGQGGTEAFF. CDR3 coding DNA: TGTGCCAGCAGCCCGCCGGGACAGGGGGGAACTGAAGCTTTCTTT.

This clone has just one count. The same CDR3 also results from other DNA sequences found in this sample. V is TRBV6-5 and J is TRBJ2-7; D might be TRBD1 or TRBD2, each matching 5 bases. The germline V gene encodes CDR1 MNHEY and CDR2 SVGAGI. The V and J ends lost 0 bases and 0 bases respectively, with 6 bases between them. This CDR3 contains 14 residues. CDR3 sequence reads: CASSYSGGSYEQYF. The CDR3 DNA is TGTGCCAGCAGTTACTCTGGGGGCTCCTACGAGCAGTACTTC.

This rearrangement joins TRBV30 to TRBJ2-6; the match to TRBD2 covers 11 bases. This CDR3 is built from 16 residues. The germline gives CDR1 GTSNPN, CDR2 SVGIG (reference sequence). J was trimmed by 4 bases and V by 4 bases; bases with no gene match: 6. The CDR3 loop reads CAWTLAGAVGANVLTF. In DNA form, the CDR3 reads TGTGCCTGGACACTAGCGGGAGCAGTGGGGGCCAACGTCCTGACTTTC.

The V gene is TRBV24-1, the J gene TRBJ2-1; D may be TRBD2 (5 bases). In germline, CDR1 is KGHDR, CDR2 SFDVKD. V was cut by 3 bases and J by 7 bases, with 15 bases left in between. This CDR3 contains 15 residues. The CDR3 sequence is CATSDRVPGINEQFF. CDR3 bases: TGTGCCACCAGTGATCGGGTTCCCGGGATTAATGAGCAGTTCTTC.

This chain links TRBV9 with TRBJ2-7; TRBD2 matches 9 bases. The CDR3 spans 14 residues. Germline trimming cut 4 bases from V and 5 bases from J; bases unmatched to any gene: 7. The V gene's germline CDR1 is SGDLS and CDR2 YYNGEE. The CDR3 DNA reads TGTGCCAGCAGCTCTCGTAGCGGGAGTCACGAGCAGTACTTC. Protein product: CASSSRSGSHEQYF.

CDR3 coding DNA: TGTGCCAGCAGTTTCTGGGGCGGCAGCTATGGCTACACCTTC. It specifies CASSFWGGSYGYTF. J is TRBJ1-2 and V is TRBV27, with a tentative D call TRBD1 (5 bases). Trimming pared 3 bases from V and 4 bases from J, leaving 12 bases between. CDR1 and CDR2 (germline): MNHEY, SMNVEV (reference sequence). This CDR3 is built from 14 residues.

This clone appeared a single time. The chain employs TRBV28 and TRBJ1-5, with D possibly being TRBD1 (6 bases). CDR1 and CDR2 from the germline V gene are MDHEN and SYDVKM. V was cut by 4 bases and J by 6 bases, with 10 bases left in between. The CDR3 totals 13 residues. CDR3 in amino acids: CASSYRVGQPQHF. CDR3 coding DNA: TGTGCCAGCAGTTACAGGGTGGGTCAGCCCCAGCATTTT.